The entry below describes one T cell receptor beta chain. Germline CDR1 and CDR2: SGHTA and FQGNSA. Trimming shortened V by 5 bases and J by 1 base, and 10 bases separated the two germline ends. The CDR3 totals 14 residues. Using immunoSEQ multiplex PCR, the repertoire was profiled, and TCRdb retains in-frame clones only, with some absent. Among fewer than 60,000 clones listed, nearly 90% were seen once. The data belong to a study of blood T cell repertoires in COVID-19. Turning to the study itself: Sources were T cells, B-cell-depleted T cells, or PBMCs; the material itself was cDNA or gDNA.

The chain is built from TRBV7-2 and TRBJ2-3; D is unresolved. Sequencing was done on a sample of peripheral blood. The sequence was collected from a man older than 75 with active or convalescent COVID-19. This CDR3 is CASSLQLGTDTQYF. CDR3 coding DNA: TGTGCCAGCAGCCTTCAACTGGGCACAGATACGCAGTATTTT. The whole variable domain, remainder taken from reference TRBV7-2 and TRBJ2-3, is GAGVSQSPSNKVTEKGKDVELRCDPISGHTALYWYRQSLGQGLEFLIYFQGNSAPDKSGLPSDRFSAERTGGSVSTLTIQRTQQEDSAVYLCASSLQLGTDTQYFGPGTRLTVL.